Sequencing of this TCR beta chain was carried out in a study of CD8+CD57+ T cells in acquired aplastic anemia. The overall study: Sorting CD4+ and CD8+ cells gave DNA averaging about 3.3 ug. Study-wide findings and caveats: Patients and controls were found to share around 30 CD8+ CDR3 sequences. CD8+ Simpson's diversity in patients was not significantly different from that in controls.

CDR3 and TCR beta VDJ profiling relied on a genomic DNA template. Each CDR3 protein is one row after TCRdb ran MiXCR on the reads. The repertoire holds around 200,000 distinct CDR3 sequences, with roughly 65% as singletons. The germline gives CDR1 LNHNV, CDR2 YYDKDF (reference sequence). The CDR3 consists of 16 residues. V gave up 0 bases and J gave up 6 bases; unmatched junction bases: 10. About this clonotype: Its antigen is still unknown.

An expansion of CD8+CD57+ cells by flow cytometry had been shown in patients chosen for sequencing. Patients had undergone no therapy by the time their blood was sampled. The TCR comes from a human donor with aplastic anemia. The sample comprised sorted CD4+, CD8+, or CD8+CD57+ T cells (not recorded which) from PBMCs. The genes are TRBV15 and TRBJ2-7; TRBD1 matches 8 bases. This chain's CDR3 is CATSRDRLTGGSEQYF. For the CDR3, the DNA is TGTGCCACCAGCAGAGATCGGTTAACAGGGGGGTCCGAGCAGTACTTC.